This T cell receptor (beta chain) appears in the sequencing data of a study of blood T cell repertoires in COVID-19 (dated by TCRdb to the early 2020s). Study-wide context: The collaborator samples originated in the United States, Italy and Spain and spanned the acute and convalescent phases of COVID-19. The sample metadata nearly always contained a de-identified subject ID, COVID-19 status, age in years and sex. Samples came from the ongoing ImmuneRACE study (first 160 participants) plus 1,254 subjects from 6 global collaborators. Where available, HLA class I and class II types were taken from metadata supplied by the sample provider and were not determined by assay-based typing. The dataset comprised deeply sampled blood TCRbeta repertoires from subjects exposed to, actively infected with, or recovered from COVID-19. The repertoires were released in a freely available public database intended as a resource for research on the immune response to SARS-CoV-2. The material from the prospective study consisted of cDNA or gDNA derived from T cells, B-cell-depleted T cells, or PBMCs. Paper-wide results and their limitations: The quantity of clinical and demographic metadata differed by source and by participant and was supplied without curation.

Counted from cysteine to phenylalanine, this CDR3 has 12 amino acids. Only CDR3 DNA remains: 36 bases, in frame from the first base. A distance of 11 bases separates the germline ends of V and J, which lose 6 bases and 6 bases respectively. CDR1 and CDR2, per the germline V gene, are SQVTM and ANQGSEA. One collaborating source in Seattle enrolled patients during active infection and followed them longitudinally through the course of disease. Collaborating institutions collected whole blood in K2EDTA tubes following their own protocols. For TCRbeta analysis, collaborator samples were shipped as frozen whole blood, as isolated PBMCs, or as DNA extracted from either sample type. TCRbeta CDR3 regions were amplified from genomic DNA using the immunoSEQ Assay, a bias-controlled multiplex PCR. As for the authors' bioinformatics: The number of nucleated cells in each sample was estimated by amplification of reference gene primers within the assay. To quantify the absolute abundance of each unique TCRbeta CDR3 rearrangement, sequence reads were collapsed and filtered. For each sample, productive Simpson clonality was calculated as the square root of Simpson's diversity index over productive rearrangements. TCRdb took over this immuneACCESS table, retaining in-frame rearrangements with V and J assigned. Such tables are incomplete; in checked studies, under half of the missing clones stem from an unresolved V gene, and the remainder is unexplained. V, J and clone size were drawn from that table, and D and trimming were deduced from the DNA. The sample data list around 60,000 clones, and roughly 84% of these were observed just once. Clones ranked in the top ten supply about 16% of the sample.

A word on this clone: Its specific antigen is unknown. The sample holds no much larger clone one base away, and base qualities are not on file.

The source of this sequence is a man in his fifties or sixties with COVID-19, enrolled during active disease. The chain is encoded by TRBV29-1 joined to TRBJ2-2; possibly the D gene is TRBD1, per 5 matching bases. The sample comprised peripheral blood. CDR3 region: CSVGRVSGELFF. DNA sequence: TGCAGCGTCGGCAGGGTGTCCGGGGAGCTGTTTTTT.